These T cell receptor beta chains were read from a single sample in a study of shared clonotypes between healthy human individuals. Only in-frame clones appear in the TCRdb table, and some are missing; sequencing was by immunoSEQ multiplex PCR. The repertoire holds some 1,400,000 clones, roughly 97% seen once, with over 1% in the top ten. Source material: naive CD4+ T cells sorted from blood. The receptors originated from a man aged 25-45 years in good health. Both conserved end residues are part of each CDR3. A D gene is named only where the DNA matches it firmly. Not all rows give a size; the values are once, few, many and, for expanded clones, a class.

J gene: TRBJ2-1; V gene: TRBV9; clone size: once; D gene: TRBD2; CDR3 protein: CASSAPPSGSSYNEQFF; CDR3 DNA: TGTGCCAGCAGCGCTCCCCCCAGCGGGAGCTCCTACAATGAGCAGTTCTTC
J gene: TRBJ1-4; V gene: TRBV7-6; clone size: -; D gene: -; CDR3 protein: CASAGGEKLFF; CDR3 DNA: TGTGCCAGCGCTGGGGGGGAAAAACTGTTTTTT
J gene: TRBJ1-1; V gene: TRBV9; clone size: -; D gene: -; CDR3 protein: CASSRGSMNTEAFF; CDR3 DNA: TGTGCCAGCAGTCGGGGTTCCATGAACACTGAAGCTTTCTTT
J gene: TRBJ2-2; V gene: TRBV4-3; clone size: -; D gene: -; CDR3 protein: CASSPQGPGTGELFF; CDR3 DNA: TGCGCCAGCAGCCCGCAGGGGCCTGGGACCGGGGAGCTGTTTTTT
J gene: TRBJ2-7; V gene: TRBV4-2; clone size: -; D gene: TRBD2; CDR3 protein: CASSQVVAGAYEQYF; CDR3 DNA: TGTGCCAGCAGCCAAGTAGTGGCGGGAGCCTACGAGCAGTACTTC
J gene: TRBJ1-2; V gene: TRBV5-1; clone size: once; D gene: TRBD1; CDR3 protein: CASRTGDYGYTF; CDR3 DNA: TGCGCCAGCAGGACAGGGGACTATGGCTACACCTTC
J gene: TRBJ2-1; V gene: TRBV7-8; clone size: -; D gene: TRBD2; CDR3 protein: CASSFRLAGAPNEQFF; CDR3 DNA: TGTGCCAGCAGCTTCCGACTAGCGGGAGCCCCCAATGAGCAGTTCTTC
J gene: TRBJ2-2; V gene: TRBV27; clone size: -; D gene: -; CDR3 protein: CASSPTRNTGELFF; CDR3 DNA: TGTGCCAGCAGTCCAACTAGGAACACCGGGGAGCTGTTTTTT
J gene: TRBJ2-2; V gene: TRBV9; clone size: -; D gene: -; CDR3 protein: CASSVAQDTGELFF; CDR3 DNA: TGTGCCAGCAGCGTAGCCCAAGACACCGGGGAGCTGTTTTTT
J gene: TRBJ2-1; V gene: TRBV18; clone size: -; D gene: TRBD2; CDR3 protein: CASSGGTSGYNEQFF; CDR3 DNA: TGTGCCAGCTCAGGCGGGACTAGCGGTTACAATGAGCAGTTCTTC
J gene: TRBJ1-2; V gene: TRBV29-1; clone size: -; D gene: TRBD1; CDR3 protein: CSVAPGTDYGYTF; CDR3 DNA: TGCAGCGTTGCCCCCGGGACAGACTATGGCTACACCTTC
J gene: TRBJ1-3; V gene: TRBV7-2; clone size: once; D gene: -; CDR3 protein: CASSPLTGNTIYF; CDR3 DNA: TGTGCCAGCAGCCCCCTAACAGGAAACACCATATATTTT
J gene: TRBJ2-7; V gene: TRBV28; clone size: -; D gene: TRBD2; CDR3 protein: CASSLASGRANEQYF; CDR3 DNA: TGTGCCAGCAGTTTAGCTAGCGGGAGGGCCAACGAGCAGTACTTC
J gene: TRBJ2-2; V gene: TRBV5-1; clone size: -; D gene: -; CDR3 protein: CASSLVGGKNTGELFF; CDR3 DNA: TGCGCCAGCAGCTTGGTTGGCGGGAAAAACACCGGGGAGCTGTTTTTT
J gene: TRBJ1-4; V gene: TRBV14; clone size: -; D gene: -; CDR3 protein: CASSQDRTSNEKLFF; CDR3 DNA: TGTGCCAGCAGCCAAGATAGGACCTCGAATGAAAAACTGTTTTTT
J gene: TRBJ1-1; V gene: TRBV5-6; clone size: -; D gene: -; CDR3 protein: CASSYRPRVNTEAFF; CDR3 DNA: TGTGCCAGCAGCTACAGACCCCGAGTGAACACTGAAGCTTTCTTT
J gene: TRBJ2-1; V gene: TRBV10-1; clone size: -; D gene: TRBD2; CDR3 protein: CASSDPAGGPGEQFF; CDR3 DNA: TGCGCCAGCAGTGATCCAGCGGGAGGGCCGGGTGAGCAGTTCTTC
J gene: TRBJ2-1; V gene: TRBV9; clone size: -; D gene: TRBD1; CDR3 protein: CASSVDQGAGDEQFF; CDR3 DNA: TGTGCCAGCAGCGTAGATCAGGGGGCGGGTGATGAGCAGTTCTTC
J gene: TRBJ2-7; V gene: TRBV7-2; clone size: -; D gene: TRBD1; CDR3 protein: CASRRTGPLGEQYF; CDR3 DNA: TGTGCCAGCAGACGGACAGGGCCCTTAGGCGAGCAGTACTTC
J gene: TRBJ2-1; V gene: TRBV10-2; clone size: once; D gene: -; CDR3 protein: CASSGGPGNEQFF; CDR3 DNA: TGCGCCAGCAGTGGAGGGCCCGGCAATGAGCAGTTCTTC
J gene: TRBJ1-5; V gene: TRBV6-5; clone size: -; D gene: -; CDR3 protein: CASSTAGRSNQPQHF; CDR3 DNA: TGTGCCAGCAGTACGGCGGGGAGGAGCAATCAGCCCCAGCATTTT
J gene: TRBJ2-7; V gene: TRBV6-1; clone size: -; D gene: TRBD1; CDR3 protein: CASSEALLRQGYHEQYF; CDR3 DNA: TGTGCCAGCAGTGAAGCGCTTCTTCGACAGGGGTACCACGAGCAGTACTTC
J gene: TRBJ2-5; V gene: TRBV11-2; clone size: -; D gene: -; CDR3 protein: CASSLRVSRETQYF; CDR3 DNA: TGTGCCAGCAGCCTAAGGGTTAGCCGAGAGACCCAGTACTTC
J gene: TRBJ2-2; V gene: TRBV7-9; clone size: -; D gene: TRBD1; CDR3 protein: CASSFTQGVSTGELFF; CDR3 DNA: TGTGCCAGCAGCTTTACGCAGGGGGTTAGCACCGGGGAGCTGTTTTTT
J gene: TRBJ2-7; V gene: TRBV11-2; clone size: -; D gene: -; CDR3 protein: CASSLAGAVGNEQYF; CDR3 DNA: TGTGCCAGCAGCTTAGCGGGGGCTGTAGGGAACGAGCAGTACTTC
J gene: TRBJ2-6; V gene: TRBV6-5; clone size: -; D gene: -; CDR3 protein: CASSYQSLVGANVLTF; CDR3 DNA: TGTGCCAGCAGTTACCAAAGTTTGGTTGGGGCCAACGTCCTGACTTTC
J gene: TRBJ1-2; V gene: TRBV10-3; clone size: -; D gene: -; CDR3 protein: CAISESSGYGYTF; CDR3 DNA: TGTGCCATCAGTGAGTCGAGCGGCTATGGCTACACCTTC